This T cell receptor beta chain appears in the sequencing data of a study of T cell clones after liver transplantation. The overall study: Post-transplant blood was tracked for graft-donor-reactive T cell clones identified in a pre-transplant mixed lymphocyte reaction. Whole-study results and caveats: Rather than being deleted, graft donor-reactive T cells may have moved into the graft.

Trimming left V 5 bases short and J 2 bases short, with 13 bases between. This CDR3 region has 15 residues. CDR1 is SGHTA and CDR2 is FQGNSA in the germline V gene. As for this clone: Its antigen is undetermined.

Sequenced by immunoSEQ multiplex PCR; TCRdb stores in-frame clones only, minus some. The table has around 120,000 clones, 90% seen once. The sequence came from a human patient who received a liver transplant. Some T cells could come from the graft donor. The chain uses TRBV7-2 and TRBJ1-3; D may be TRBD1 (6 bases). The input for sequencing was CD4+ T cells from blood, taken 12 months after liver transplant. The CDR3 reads CASSPRRGPGNTIYF. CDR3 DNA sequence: TGTGCCAGCAGCCCCCGCAGGGGCCCTGGAAACACCATATATTTT.